The 5 T cell receptor beta chains below all came from one sample that was sequenced in a study of control samples from healthy donors and cancer patients. Clones were sequenced by immunoSEQ multiplex PCR, and TCRdb holds only the in-frame ones, with some missing. The repertoire holds 150,000 or so clones, with around 96% as singletons. Input material: blood. These receptors all stem from a woman aged 35 to 49 in good health.

The chain couples TRBV6-1 to TRBJ2-1, with 10 nucleotides matching TRBD2. The V gene end was trimmed by 1 base and the J gene end by 0 bases; junction bases not matched to a gene: 0. The V gene's germline CDR1 is MNHNS and CDR2 SASEGT. CDR3 size: 16 residues. In DNA, the CDR3 is TGTGCCAGCAGTGAAGTAGCGGGGGGCTCCTACAATGAGCAGTTCTTC. Protein: CASSEVAGGSYNEQFF.

The chain is built from TRBV12-3 or TRBV12-4 and TRBJ2-5, with D uncertain. V lost 6 bases to trimming and J lost 7 bases, with 12 bases between them. The CDR3 runs 12 residues. As DNA, the CDR3 is TGTGCCAGCAGGTGGGGTGGAGTGACCCAGTACTTC. Translation: CASRWGGVTQYF.

This clone was picked up one time. The CDR3 nucleotides are TGTGCCAGCAGCTTGGCTGCCGGAGGGCAAAGCTCCTATAATTCACCCCTCCACTTT. It translates to CASSLAAGGQSSYNSPLHF. The chain couples TRBV5-6 to TRBJ1-6; D is unclear. Between the trimmed V and J ends, which lost 0 bases and 0 bases, there was a span of 16 bases. The germline gives CDR1 SGHDT, CDR2 YYEEEE. The CDR3 is made up of 19 amino acids. Full variable domain (rest looked up from reference TRBV5-6 and TRBJ1-6): DAGVTQSPTHLIKTRGQQVTLRCSPKSGHDTVSWYQQALGQGPQFIFQYYEEEERQRGNFPDRFSGHQFPNYSSELNVNALLLGDSALYLCASSLAAGGQSSYNSPLHFGNGTRLTVT.

The chain links TRBV12-3 or TRBV12-4 to TRBJ2-1; D unclear. Trimming left V 5 bases short and J 4 bases short, with 3 bases between. CDR3 length: 11 amino acids. CDR3 nucleotide sequence: TGTGCCAGCAGTCAGTACAATGAGCAGTTCTTC. Protein sequence: CASSQYNEQFF.

V is TRBV29-1 and J is TRBJ1-1; D unresolved. The CDR3 has 15 amino acids. V was trimmed by 4 bases and J by 1 base, leaving 16 bases between them. Germline-derived CDR1 and CDR2 are SQVTM and ANQGSEA. For the CDR3, the DNA is TGCAGCGTTGGACCCCCCCCGGAGAGGAACACTGAAGCTTTCTTT. This encodes CSVGPPPERNTEAFF.